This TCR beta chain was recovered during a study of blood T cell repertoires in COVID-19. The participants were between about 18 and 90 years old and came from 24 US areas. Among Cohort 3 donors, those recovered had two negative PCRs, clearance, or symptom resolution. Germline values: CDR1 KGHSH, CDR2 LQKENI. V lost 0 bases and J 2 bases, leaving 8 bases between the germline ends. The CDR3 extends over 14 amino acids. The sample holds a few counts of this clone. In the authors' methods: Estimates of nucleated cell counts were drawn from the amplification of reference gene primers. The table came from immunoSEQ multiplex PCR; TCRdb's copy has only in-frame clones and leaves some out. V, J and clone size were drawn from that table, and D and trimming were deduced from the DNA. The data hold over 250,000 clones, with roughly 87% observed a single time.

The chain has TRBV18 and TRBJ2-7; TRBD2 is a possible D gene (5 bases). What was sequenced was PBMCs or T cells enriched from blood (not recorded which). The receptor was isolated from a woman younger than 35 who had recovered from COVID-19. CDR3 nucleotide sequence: TGTGCCAGCTCACCACCCGGGGTTCCCTACGAGCAGTACTTC. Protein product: CASSPPGVPYEQYF.